This T cell receptor (beta chain) was found in a study of blood T cell repertoires in COVID-19. The CDR3 runs to 15 residues. CDR1 is SNHLY, CDR2 FYNNEI, per germline. The ends lost 5 bases at V and 0 bases at J; junction bases unmatched: 7. This table comes from immunoSEQ multiplex PCR, and its TCRdb copy is limited to in-frame clones, with some not included. The repertoire consists of nearly 80,000 clones, with 82% occurring once and the leading ten covering around a third. This clone was counted only a few times. The TCR was taken from a woman between 65 and 79 years old with acute or convalescent COVID-19. This rearrangement joins TRBV2 to TRBJ2-7; 7 bases map to TRBD1. The source material was peripheral blood. CDR3 bases: TGTGCCAGCAGTAGGGACAGCCCAGACTCCTACGAGCAGTACTTC. Protein product: CASSRDSPDSYEQYF.